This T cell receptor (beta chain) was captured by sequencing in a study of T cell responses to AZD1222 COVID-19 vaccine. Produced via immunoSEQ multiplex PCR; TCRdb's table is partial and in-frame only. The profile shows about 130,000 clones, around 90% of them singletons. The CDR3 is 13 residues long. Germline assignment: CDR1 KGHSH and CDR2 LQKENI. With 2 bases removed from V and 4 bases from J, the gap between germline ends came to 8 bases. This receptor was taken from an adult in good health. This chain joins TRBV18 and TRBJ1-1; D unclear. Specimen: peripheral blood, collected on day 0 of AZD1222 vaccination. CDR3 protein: CASSPMFSTEAFF. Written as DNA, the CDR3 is TGTGCCAGCTCACCAATGTTTAGCACTGAAGCTTTCTTT.